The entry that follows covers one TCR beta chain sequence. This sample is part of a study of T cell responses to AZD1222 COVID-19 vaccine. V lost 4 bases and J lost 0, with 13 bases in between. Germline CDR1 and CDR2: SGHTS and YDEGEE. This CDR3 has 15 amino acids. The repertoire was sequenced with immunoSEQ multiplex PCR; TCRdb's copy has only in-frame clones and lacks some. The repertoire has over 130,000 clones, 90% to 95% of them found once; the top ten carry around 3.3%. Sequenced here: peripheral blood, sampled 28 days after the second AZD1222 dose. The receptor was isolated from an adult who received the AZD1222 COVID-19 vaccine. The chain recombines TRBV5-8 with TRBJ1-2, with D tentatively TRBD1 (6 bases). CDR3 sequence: CASSPYRVPNYGYTF. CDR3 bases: TGTGCCAGCAGCCCTTACAGGGTCCCTAACTATGGCTACACCTTC.